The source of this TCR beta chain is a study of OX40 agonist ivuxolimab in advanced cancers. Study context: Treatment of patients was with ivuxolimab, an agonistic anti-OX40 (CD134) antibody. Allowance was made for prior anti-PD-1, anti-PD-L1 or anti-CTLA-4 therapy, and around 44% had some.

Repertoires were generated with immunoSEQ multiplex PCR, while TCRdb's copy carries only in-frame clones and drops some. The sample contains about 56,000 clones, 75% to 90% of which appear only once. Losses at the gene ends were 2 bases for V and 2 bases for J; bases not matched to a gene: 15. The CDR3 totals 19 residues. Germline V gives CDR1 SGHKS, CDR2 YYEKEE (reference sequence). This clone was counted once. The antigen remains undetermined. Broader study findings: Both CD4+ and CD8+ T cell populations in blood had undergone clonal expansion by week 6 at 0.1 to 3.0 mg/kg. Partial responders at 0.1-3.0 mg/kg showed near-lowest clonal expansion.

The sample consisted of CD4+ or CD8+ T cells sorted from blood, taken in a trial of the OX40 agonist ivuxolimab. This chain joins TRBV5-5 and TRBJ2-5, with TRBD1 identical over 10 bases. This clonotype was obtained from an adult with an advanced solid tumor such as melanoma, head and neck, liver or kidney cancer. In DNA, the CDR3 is TGTGCCAGCAGCTTCTTAGGTCGCGGGGGGACAGGGGATCAAGAGACCCAGTACTTC. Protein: CASSFLGRGGTGDQETQYF.